Presented here are 11 T cell receptor beta chains from one specimen sequenced in a study of blood T cell repertoires in COVID-19. The method was immunoSEQ multiplex PCR; TCRdb's version includes in-frame clones alone and lacks a portion of them. The sample has 250,000 to 300,000 clones, less than 85% seen once. Sequenced sample: peripheral blood. These receptors were collected from a woman aged 18-30 years with acute or convalescent COVID-19.

The chain employs TRBV4-3 and TRBJ1-6; perhaps TRBD1 as D (6 bases). With 0 bases removed from V and 7 bases from J, the gap between germline ends came to 19 bases. CDR1 is LGHNA, CDR2 YSLEER, per germline. This CDR3 is 18 amino acids long. CDR3 region: CASSQDRGGAPGNSPLHF. The CDR3, as DNA: TGCGCCAGCAGCCAAGATCGAGGGGGGGCGCCTGGGAATTCACCCCTCCACTTT.

This chain uses TRBV11-2 with TRBJ2-7; 9 bases fit TRBD1. Looked up from germline, CDR1 is SGHAT and CDR2 is FQNNGV. The V segment lost 5 bases and the J segment 3 bases; nucleotides outside the gene matches: 8. The CDR3 is 15 residues long. The CDR3 sequence: CASSPGTGHFYEQYF. DNA of the CDR3: TGTGCCAGCAGCCCCGGGACAGGGCACTTCTACGAGCAGTACTTC.

The CDR3 sequence is CATSDPTSGRDEQFF. CDR3 nucleotide sequence: TGTGCCACCAGTGACCCCACTAGCGGGAGAGATGAGCAGTTCTTC. The chain uses TRBV24-1 and TRBJ2-1; 11 bases agree with TRBD2. The V gene end was trimmed by 4 bases and the J gene end by 8 bases; junction bases not matched to a gene: 6. Looked up from germline, CDR1 is KGHDR and CDR2 is SFDVKD. The CDR3 is made up of 15 amino acids.

This chain uses TRBV2 with TRBJ1-5; no definite D call. The V end was cut by 5 bases, the J end by 1 base, with 12 bases between. From germline, CDR1 is SNHLY and CDR2 FYNNEI. The CDR3 totals 15 residues. The CDR3 DNA is TGTGCCAGCAGTCCCCTGGGCCTGAGCAATCAGCCCCAGCATTTT. Its protein product is CASSPLGLSNQPQHF.

The chain is built from TRBV7-6 and TRBJ2-7; TRBD2 matches at 9 bases. The CDR3 spans 16 residues. Unmatched junction bases numbered 15, after V lost 5 bases and J lost 7 bases. CDR1 SGHVS and CDR2 FNYEAQ come from the germline V gene. The CDR3 protein is CASSPGTSRTYVEQYF. The CDR3 DNA is TGTGCCAGCAGCCCCGGGACTAGCCGAACCTACGTAGAGCAGTACTTC.

The genes are TRBV30 and TRBJ1-4; the D gene is possibly TRBD1 (6 bases). V was clipped by 3 bases and J by 3 bases, with 11 bases between them. The V gene's germline CDR1 is GTSNPN and CDR2 SVGIG (reference sequence). This CDR3 is built from 14 residues. This CDR3 is CAWRGAGANEKLFF. In DNA form, the CDR3 reads TGTGCCTGGAGGGGGGCTGGGGCTAATGAAAAACTGTTTTTT.

The chain couples TRBV9 to TRBJ2-1; 10 nucleotides match TRBD2. The CDR3 covers 16 residues. V was pared by 0 bases and J by 9 bases, with 9 bases of the junction left unmatched. In germline, CDR1 is SGDLS, CDR2 YYNGEE. CDR3 in amino acids: CASSVAASGSNFEQFF. In DNA, the CDR3 is TGTGCCAGCAGCGTAGCTGCTAGCGGGAGTAATTTTGAGCAGTTCTTC.

The CDR3 DNA reads TGTGCCAGCAGCCAACAGGGGAACACTGAAGCTTTCTTT. As protein: CASSQQGNTEAFF. The rearrangement uses TRBV14 and TRBJ1-1; a possible D gene is TRBD1 (5 bases). The germline V gene encodes CDR1 SGHDN and CDR2 FVKESK. The CDR3 length is 13 residues. Trimming removed 2 bases at V and 1 base at J, with 5 bases between.

This chain connects TRBV6-5 to TRBJ1-5, with TRBD1 as a possible D gene (6 bases). Germline assignment: CDR1 MNHEY and CDR2 SVGAGI. The CDR3 extends over 15 amino acids. Trimming pared 7 bases from V and 0 bases from J, leaving 13 bases between. CDR3 DNA sequence: TGTGCCAGCACATTGGACAGATATAGCAATCAGCCCCAGCATTTT. Protein sequence: CASTLDRYSNQPQHF.

The chain recombines TRBV5-1 with TRBJ1-2, with 10 nucleotides matching TRBD1. The V gene end was trimmed by 6 bases and the J gene end by 4 bases; junction bases not matched to a gene: 9. The length of the CDR3 is 15 residues. Germline assignment: CDR1 SGHRS and CDR2 YFSETQ. The CDR3 region has the DNA TGCGCCAGCACTTCGGACAGGGGGTGGGCCTATGGCTACACCTTC. This gives the protein CASTSDRGWAYGYTF.

The rearrangement uses TRBV11-2 and TRBJ2-1, with 14 bases matching TRBD2. Unmatched junction bases numbered 7, after V lost 4 bases and J lost 8 bases. CDR3 size: 16 residues. The V gene's germline CDR1 is SGHAT and CDR2 FQNNGV. The CDR3 nucleotides read TGTGCCAGCAGCTCAGGACTAGCGGGAGGCGGCTATGAGCAGTTCTTC. It yields the protein CASSSGLAGGGYEQFF.